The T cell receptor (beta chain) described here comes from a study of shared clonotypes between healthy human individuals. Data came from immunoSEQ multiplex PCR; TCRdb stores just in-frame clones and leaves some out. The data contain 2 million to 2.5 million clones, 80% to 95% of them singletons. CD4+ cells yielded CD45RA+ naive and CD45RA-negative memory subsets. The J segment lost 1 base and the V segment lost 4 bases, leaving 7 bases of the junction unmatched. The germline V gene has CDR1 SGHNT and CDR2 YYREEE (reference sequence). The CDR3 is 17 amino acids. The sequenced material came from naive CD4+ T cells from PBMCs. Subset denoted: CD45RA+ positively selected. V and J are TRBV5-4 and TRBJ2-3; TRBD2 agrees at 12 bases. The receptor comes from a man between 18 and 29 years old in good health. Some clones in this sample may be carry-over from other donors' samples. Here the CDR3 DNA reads TGTGCCAGCAGCCCGATGACTAGCGGGAGAGGCACAGATACGCAGTATTTT. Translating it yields CASSPMTSGRGTDTQYF.